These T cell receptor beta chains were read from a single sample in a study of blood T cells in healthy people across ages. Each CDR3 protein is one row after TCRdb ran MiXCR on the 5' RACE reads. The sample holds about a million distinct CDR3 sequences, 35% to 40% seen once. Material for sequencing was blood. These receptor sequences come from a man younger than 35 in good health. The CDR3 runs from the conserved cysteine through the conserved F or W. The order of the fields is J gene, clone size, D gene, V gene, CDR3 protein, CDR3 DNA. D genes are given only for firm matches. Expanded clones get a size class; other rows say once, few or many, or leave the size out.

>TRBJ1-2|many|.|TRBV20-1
CSASDGYGYTF
TGCAGTGCTTCGGACGGGTATGGCTACACCTTC
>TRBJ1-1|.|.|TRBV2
CASSDSREGTEAFF
TGTGCCAGCAGTGACTCCAGGGAGGGTACTGAAGCTTTCTTT
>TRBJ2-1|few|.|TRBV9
CASSSLVGPASSYNEQFF
TGTGCCAGCAGCTCCCTGGTGGGGCCAGCCAGCTCCTACAATGAGCAGTTCTTC
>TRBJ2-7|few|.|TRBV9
CASSVTHQGSYEQYF
TGTGCCAGCAGCGTAACACACCAGGGCTCCTACGAGCAGTACTTC
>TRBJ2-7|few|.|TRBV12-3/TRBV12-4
CASGRSSDEQYF
TGTGCCAGCGGTCGTTCCTCGGACGAGCAGTACTTC
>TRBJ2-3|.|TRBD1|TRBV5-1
CASSSERTGGSDTQYF
TGCGCCAGCAGCTCAGAAAGGACAGGGGGTTCGGATACGCAGTATTTT
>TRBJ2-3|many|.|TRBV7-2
CASSLVGGPSTDTQYF
TGCGCCAGCAGCTTGGTCGGGGGACCTAGCACAGATACGCAGTATTTT
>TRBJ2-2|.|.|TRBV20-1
CSAANWGGELFF
TGCAGTGCCGCGAATTGGGGCGGGGAGCTGTTTTTT
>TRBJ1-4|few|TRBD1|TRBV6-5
CASSYRWDRLATNEKLFF
TGTGCCAGCAGTTACCGTTGGGACAGGCTTGCAACTAATGAAAAACTGTTTTTT
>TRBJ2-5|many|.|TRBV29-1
CSVVSERRQETQYF
TGCAGCGTTGTAAGTGAAAGAAGACAAGAGACCCAGTACTTC
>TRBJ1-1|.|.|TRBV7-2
CASSSRPGRGEAFF
TGTGCCAGCAGCTCCCGCCCCGGGAGGGGTGAAGCTTTCTTT
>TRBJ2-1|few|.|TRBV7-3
CASSLTFGSLNEQFF
TGTGCCAGCAGCTTAACGTTTGGGTCCCTGAATGAGCAGTTCTTC
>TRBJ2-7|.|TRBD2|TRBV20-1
CSAREEIDPQRGSYEQYF
TGCAGTGCTAGAGAGGAAATCGATCCCCAGCGGGGATCCTACGAGCAGTACTTC
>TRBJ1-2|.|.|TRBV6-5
CASSYGSREGYTF
TGTGCCAGCAGTTACGGTTCTAGAGAGGGCTACACCTTC
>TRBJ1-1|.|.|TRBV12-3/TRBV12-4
CASRTTVGELDTEAFF
TGTGCCAGCCGGACCACTGTAGGGGAGCTCGACACTGAAGCTTTCTTT
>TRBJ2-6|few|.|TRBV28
CASSFVQGRKSGANVLTF
TGTGCCAGCAGTTTCGTCCAGGGACGGAAATCTGGGGCCAACGTCCTGACTTTC
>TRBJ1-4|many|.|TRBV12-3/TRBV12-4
CASSPGNEKLFF
TGTGCCAGCAGCCCTGGGAACGAAAAACTGTTTTTT
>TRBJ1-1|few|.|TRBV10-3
CATSGAGNTEAFF
TGTGCCACCAGTGGGGCAGGAAACACTGAAGCTTTCTTT